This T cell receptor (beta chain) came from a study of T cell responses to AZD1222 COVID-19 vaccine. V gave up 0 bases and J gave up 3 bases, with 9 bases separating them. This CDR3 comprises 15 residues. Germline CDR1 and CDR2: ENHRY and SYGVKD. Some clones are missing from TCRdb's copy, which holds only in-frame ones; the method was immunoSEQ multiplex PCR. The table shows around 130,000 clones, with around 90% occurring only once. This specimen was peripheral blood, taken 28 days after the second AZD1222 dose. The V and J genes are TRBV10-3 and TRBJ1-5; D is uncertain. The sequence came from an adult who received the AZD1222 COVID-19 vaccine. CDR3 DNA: TGTGCCATCAGTGAGTCCCGAGGACCCAATCAGCCCCAGCATTTT. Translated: CAISESRGPNQPQHF.